The 9 T cell receptor beta chains in this list originate from one sample, sequenced in a study of blood T cells in healthy people across ages. Then a second PCR, running roughly 7 to 12 cycles, was carried out with a sample-barcoded 5' primer and a J-beta primer mix. TCRdb fed the 5' RACE reads into MiXCR, producing one record per CDR3 protein. The sample includes roughly 1,700,000 distinct CDR3 sequences, about 28% of them seen just once. The sequencing sample was made of blood. All receptors derive from a woman aged 25 to 39 in good health.

This clonotype was observed a few times. This chain links TRBV28 with TRBJ2-7; TRBD1 aligns across 7 bases. After removal of 6 bases from V and 3 bases from J, the junction contained 11 bases not matched to a gene. The CDR3 has 15 residues. Germline-derived CDR1 and CDR2 are MDHEN and SYDVKM. This CDR3 is CASSHTGTVNYEQYF. CDR3 nucleotide sequence: TGTGCCAGCAGCCATACCGGGACAGTGAACTACGAGCAGTACTTC.

Remarks on this clonotype: This may stem from a read error, because a much larger clone lies one nucleotide away. The rearrangement uses TRBV7-2 and TRBJ1-2; D not certain. V was clipped by 7 bases and J by 3 bases, with 9 bases between them. There are 12 residues in the CDR3. Germline lookup yields CDR1 SGHTA and CDR2 FQGNSA. CDR3 nucleotides: TGTGCCAGCAACCCGGAAGACTATGGCTACACCTTC. Translated: CASNPEDYGYTF.

V gene TRBV28 combines with J gene TRBJ1-2; D gene unclear. Germline V gene data show CDR1 as MDHEN and CDR2 as SYDVKM. This CDR3 has 13 amino acids. V lost 7 bases and J 3 bases, leaving 12 bases between the germline ends. The CDR3 DNA reads TGTGCCAGCACCATTCAGGACGACTATGGCTACACCTTC. Amino acids: CASTIQDDYGYTF.

This clonotype has a handful of counts. J is TRBJ1-1 and V is TRBV5-1; 7 nucleotides agree with TRBD1. V was clipped by 3 bases and J by 1 base; unmatched bases: 3. In germline, CDR1 is SGHRS, CDR2 YFSETQ. The CDR3 length is 14 residues. CDR3 DNA sequence: TGCGCCAGCAGCTGGGGACAGCAGAACACTGAAGCTTTCTTT. Translation: CASSWGQQNTEAFF.

This clonotype was counted a few times. V usage is TRBV24-1 and J usage is TRBJ2-5; D is ambiguous. Trimming stripped 2 bases from V and 5 bases from J, with 11 bases between. CDR3 length: 14 residues. Germline assignment: CDR1 KGHDR and CDR2 SFDVKD. The CDR3 region is CATSDYPGGETQYF. The CDR3 DNA reads TGTGCCACCAGTGATTACCCAGGTGGGGAGACCCAGTACTTC.

This clonotype has just a few counts. The V and J genes are TRBV10-3 and TRBJ1-2, with D possibly being TRBD1 (5 bases). The CDR3 contains 15 residues. Trimming took 4 bases from V and 4 from J, leaving 16 bases between them. Germline V gene sequence: CDR1 ENHRY, CDR2 SYGVKD. CDR3 region: CAISGQGVDSYGYTF. The CDR3, as DNA: TGTGCCATCAGTGGGCAAGGGGTGGATTCCTATGGCTACACCTTC.

A remark on this clonotype: One junction end disagrees with the germline gene, perhaps due to a read error. V gene TRBV6-2 or TRBV6-3 combines with J gene TRBJ2-3; tentative D call: TRBD2 (6 bases). CDR3 length equals 17 residues. Germline CDR1 MNHEY, CDR2 SVGEGT. The CDR3 region has the DNA TGTGCCAGCAGTCCTCCAAGGAGGGAGGAGTCGGGAGATGCGCAGTATTTT. Amino acid sequence: CASSPPRREESGDAQYF.

This clonotype was seen at least ten times. The chain couples TRBV9 to TRBJ2-5; D unresolved. From germline, CDR1 is SGDLS and CDR2 YYNGEE. The CDR3 spans 14 residues. Trimming cost V 0 bases and J 2 bases, with 8 bases left between them. The CDR3 spells CASSVGIGQETQYF. CDR3 DNA: TGTGCCAGCAGCGTAGGGATTGGTCAAGAGACCCAGTACTTC.

The chain recombines TRBV10-2 with TRBJ1-1, with 8 bases aligning to TRBD1. CDR1 WSHSY and CDR2 SAAADI come from the germline V gene. V trimming: 0 bases; J trimming: 1 base; junction bases outside the gene matches: 7. The CDR3 has 17 amino acids. CDR3 DNA: TGCGCCAGCAGTGAGTCGGTGGACAGGGTCACGAACACTGAAGCTTTCTTT. Protein: CASSESVDRVTNTEAFF.